These 4 T cell receptor beta chains came from one sample sequenced in a study of cytomegalovirus exposure and HLA in healthy donors. Data came from immunoSEQ multiplex PCR; TCRdb stores just in-frame clones and leaves some out. The sample lists approximately 160,000 clones, roughly 89% occurring once. What was sequenced was PBMCs. The receptors stem from a man between 18 and 35 years old in good health and CMV-seropositive.

The chain recombines TRBV4-1 with TRBJ2-3; 7 bases line up with TRBD2. The CDR3 is 17 residues long. Per germline, CDR1 MGHRA and CDR2 YSYEKL. V shed 2 bases and J 3 bases; nucleotides not matched to a gene: 11. The CDR3 DNA reads as TGCGCCAGCAGCCAACGAGGCGGCGGGAGTAGAACAGATACGCAGTATTTT. Amino acids: CASSQRGGGSRTDTQYF.

The V call is TRBV29-1, the J call TRBJ1-1; D is ambiguous. V was shortened by 3 bases and J by 4 bases, with 18 bases between the two germline ends. This CDR3 is built from 15 residues. The germline V gene encodes CDR1 SQVTM and CDR2 ANQGSEA. CDR3 DNA: TGCAGCGTTGACCGAACTTTAGACATGAGCACTGAAGCTTTCTTT. Translation: CSVDRTLDMSTEAFF.

The chain joins TRBV11-2 to TRBJ2-3, with 12 bases that match TRBD2. The trim removed 3 bases at V and 3 bases at J, leaving 13 bases unmatched. The germline CDR1 and CDR2 sequences are SGHAT and FQNNGV. The CDR3 covers 19 residues. The CDR3 protein is CASSFSFWGLAGATDTQYF. The CDR3 coding sequence is TGTGCCAGCAGCTTTAGTTTTTGGGGACTAGCGGGTGCGACAGATACGCAGTATTTT.

This chain uses TRBV6-5 with TRBJ1-2; TRBD1 is a possible D gene (6 bases). The CDR3 spans 14 residues. Germline V gene lookup returns CDR1 MNHEY and CDR2 SVGAGI. The germline V and J ends were trimmed by 7 bases and 8 bases, with 20 bases remaining between them. The CDR3 is CASIPSGQGKGYTF. The CDR3 bases are TGTGCCAGCATCCCCTCAGGGCAGGGGAAAGGCTACACCTTC.